The 30 T cell receptor beta chains given below trace back to one sample, sequenced in a study of cytomegalovirus exposure and HLA in healthy donors. PCR employed 60 Vbeta and 13 Jbeta primers. TCRdb's copy holds only in-frame clones and misses some; the assay was immunoSEQ multiplex PCR. This sample has some 110,000 clones; about four fifths occur once, and the top ten carry 3%. Sequenced sample: PBMCs. Receptors were obtained from a woman aged 18-30 years in good health and CMV-seropositive.

This clone occurred once. The chain is built from TRBV4-2 and TRBJ2-4; 10 bases are a match to TRBD2. With V trimmed by 2 bases and J by 9 bases, 7 bases remained unmatched. CDR1 and CDR2 from the germline V gene are LGHNA and YNFKEQ. The CDR3 covers 15 residues. The CDR3 DNA follows: TGTGCCAGCAGCCAACGGACTAGCGGTTATGGCATTCAGTACTTC. Its protein product is CASSQRTSGYGIQYF.

A few counts support this clone. The V call is TRBV7-9, the J call TRBJ2-7; possibly TRBD1 for D (6 bases). V lost 11 bases to trimming and J lost 7 bases, with 15 bases between them. The CDR3 length is 11 residues. CDR1 SEHNR and CDR2 FQNEAQ come from the germline V gene (reference sequence). DNA of the CDR3: TGTGCCTGGCTTGAGAGGGGGGAGCAGTACTTC. It translates to CAWLERGEQYF.

The chain recombines TRBV6-1 with TRBJ1-3; D is undetermined. The CDR3 runs 14 residues. CDR1 and CDR2 from the germline V gene are MNHNS and SASEGT. V was clipped by 8 bases and J by 0 bases, with 11 bases between them. This CDR3 is CASVDRSSGNTIYF. The DNA for the CDR3 is TGTGCCAGCGTTGACCGGAGCTCTGGAAACACCATATATTTT.

This clone has a single count. The V gene is TRBV6-5, the J gene TRBJ2-7; 9 bases are a match to TRBD1. The CDR3 covers 14 residues. The junction had 8 bases not matched to a gene; V was cut back by 5 bases and J by 6 bases. Germline CDR1 is MNHEY and CDR2 is SVGAGI. The CDR3 is CASSRRDRVREQYF. CDR3 sequence (DNA): TGTGCCAGCAGTCGCCGGGACAGGGTCCGCGAGCAGTACTTC.

The V gene is TRBV5-1, the J gene TRBJ2-7; a possible D gene is TRBD1 (5 bases). V lost 4 bases, J lost 0 bases, and 8 bases lay in between. CDR1 and CDR2 (germline): SGHRS, YFSETQ. CDR3 size: 13 residues. The CDR3 coding sequence is TGCGCCAGCAGCAAGGACACCTCCTACGAGCAGTACTTC. It yields the protein CASSKDTSYEQYF.

The DNA of the CDR3 is TGTGCCAGCAGCTTACAAACAGGGACAACAGATACGCAGTATTTT. The encoded protein is CASSLQTGTTDTQYF. This rearrangement joins TRBV7-2 to TRBJ2-3; tentatively, D is TRBD1 (6 bases). The CDR3 loop spans 15 amino acids. Germline values: CDR1 SGHTA, CDR2 FQGNSA. V gave up 2 bases and J gave up 3 bases, with 12 bases separating them.

The J gene is TRBJ1-5, the V gene TRBV7-8; D may be TRBD1 (5 bases). Trimming removed 7 bases from V and 0 bases from J, with 16 bases in between. The CDR3 runs 16 residues. Germline-derived CDR1 and CDR2 are SGHVS and FQNEAQ. CDR3 DNA: TGTGCCAGCACCCCGAAAGGGGTTGGTAGCAATCAGCCCCAGCATTTT. This encodes CASTPKGVGSNQPQHF.

The rearrangement joins TRBV5-1 to TRBJ2-2, with a tentative D call TRBD1 (6 bases). CDR1 is SGHRS and CDR2 is YFSETQ in the germline V gene. The CDR3 loop spans 14 amino acids. V was pared by 0 bases and J by 7 bases, with 10 bases between. CDR3 region: CASSLDRANGELFF. In nucleotides, the CDR3 is TGCGCCAGCAGCTTGGACAGGGCGAACGGGGAGCTGTTTTTT.

The chain joins TRBV5-1 to TRBJ1-4, with 10 bases lining up with TRBD1. Germline V lookup: CDR1 SGHRS, CDR2 YFSETQ. With 2 bases clipped from V and 0 bases from J, the junction kept 4 bases outside the gene matches. This CDR3 comprises 17 residues. In DNA form, the CDR3 reads TGCGCCAGCAGCTTCTCGGGGACAGGGGCAACTAATGAAAAACTGTTTTTT. This translates into CASSFSGTGATNEKLFF.

V is TRBV6-5 and J is TRBJ1-2; TRBD1 agrees at 9 bases. Germline CDR1 MNHEY, CDR2 SVGAGI. This CDR3 comprises 15 residues. Losses at the gene ends were 2 bases for V and 8 bases for J; bases not matched to a gene: 9. CDR3 residues: CASSYPGQGLRGYTF. The CDR3 DNA follows: TGTGCCAGCAGTTACCCCGGACAGGGGTTAAGGGGCTACACCTTC.

V is TRBV5-1 and J is TRBJ1-3; no firm D call. CDR1 and CDR2 from the germline V gene are SGHRS and YFSETQ. V was pared by 10 bases and J by 0 bases, with 11 bases between. The CDR3 has 13 amino acids. DNA for the CDR3: TGCGCCGTTCCGCTGGCCTCTGGAAACACCATATATTTT. Its translation is CAVPLASGNTIYF.

The chain uses TRBV18 and TRBJ2-7; 8 nucleotides line up with TRBD1. This CDR3 contains 17 residues. CDR1 is KGHSH and CDR2 is LQKENI in the germline V gene. Trimming removed 2 bases from V and 2 bases from J; junction bases left unmatched: 11. The CDR3 sequence is CASSPVAAGTGAYEQYF. For the CDR3, the DNA is TGTGCCAGCTCACCAGTTGCGGCCGGGACAGGTGCCTACGAGCAGTACTTC.

The rearrangement links TRBV4-1 to TRBJ2-5, with D unclear. Trimming left V 0 bases short and J 5 bases short, with 13 bases between. The CDR3 length is 15 residues. Germline assignment: CDR1 MGHRA and CDR2 YSYEKL. This CDR3 reads CASSQDLVSWETQYF. The CDR3 DNA follows: TGCGCCAGCAGCCAAGATCTGGTTAGCTGGGAGACCCAGTACTTC.

This clone was detected only a few times. This rearrangement joins TRBV30 to TRBJ1-2; a weak D match, TRBD1 (6 bases). The CDR3 extends over 14 amino acids. Germline CDR1 is GTSNPN and CDR2 is SVGIG (reference sequence). The V end was cut by 0 bases, the J end by 4 bases, with 12 bases between. For the CDR3, the DNA is TGTGCCTGGAGTGTATCCAGGGGTTCCTATGGCTACACCTTC. Amino acid sequence: CAWSVSRGSYGYTF.

V is TRBV7-8 and J is TRBJ2-7; 7 nucleotides line up with TRBD2. Germline V gene sequence: CDR1 SGHVS, CDR2 FQNEAQ. CDR3 length: 15 amino acids. Trimming at V came to 5 bases and at J to 1 base, leaving 8 bases not matched to a gene. CDR3 sequence: CASSLRAGFSYEQYF. CDR3 DNA sequence: TGTGCCAGCAGCCTTAGAGCGGGGTTTTCCTACGAGCAGTACTTC. The full variable domain, in which reference TRBV7-8 and TRBJ2-7 provide the parts outside the CDR3, is GAGVSQSPRYKVAKRGQDVALRCDPISGHVSLFWYQQALGQGPEFLTYFQNEAQLDKSGLPSDRFFAERPEGSVSTLKIQRTQQEDSAVYLCASSLRAGFSYEQYFGPGTRLTVT.

This clone was counted a single time. The chain has TRBV6-6 and TRBJ2-1; 8 nucleotides line up with TRBD2. The CDR3 loop spans 15 amino acids. V lost 0 bases and J lost 9; bases outside the gene matches: 7. The germline CDR1 and CDR2 sequences are MNHNY and SVGAGI (reference sequence). This CDR3 reads CASSYSRMTSAEQFF. In nucleotides, the CDR3 is TGTGCCAGCAGTTACTCCCGCATGACTAGCGCTGAGCAGTTCTTC.

This sequence joins TRBV5-8 and TRBJ2-7, with D possibly being TRBD2 (6 bases). The CDR3 spans 14 residues. Trimming stripped 4 bases from V and 0 bases from J, with 11 bases between. Germline lookup yields CDR1 SGHTS and CDR2 YDEGEE. CDR3 bases: TGTGCCAGCAGCCCCGGACTACTCTCCTACGAGCAGTACTTC. Its protein product is CASSPGLLSYEQYF.

The V and J genes are TRBV5-4 and TRBJ1-2; 10 bases line up with TRBD1. V dropped 4 bases and J dropped 2; count of bases not matched to a gene: 2. This CDR3 has 14 residues. The germline CDR1 and CDR2 sequences are SGHNT and YYREEE (reference sequence). The chain's CDR3 is CASSPGQGNYGYTF. CDR3 DNA sequence: TGTGCCAGCAGCCCGGGACAGGGGAACTATGGCTACACCTTC.

The chain combines TRBV5-6 with TRBJ2-6; no reliable D call. Trimming pared 5 bases from V and 2 bases from J, leaving 17 bases between. The germline CDR1 and CDR2 sequences are SGHDT and YYEEEE. The CDR3 consists of 17 residues. The CDR3 region is CASRLGVSGAGANVLTF. The CDR3 coding sequence is TGTGCCAGCAGGCTCGGAGTCTCCGGAGCTGGGGCCAACGTCCTGACTTTC.

In its sample, this clone was seen a few times. The chain carries TRBV5-1 and TRBJ1-2; 8 bases agree with TRBD1. The V gene's germline CDR1 is SGHRS and CDR2 YFSETQ. V shed 9 bases, J shed 5 bases, and the junction held 12 bases outside the gene matches. This CDR3 spans 14 amino acids. The CDR3 reads CATSDFRGLYGYTF. In DNA, the CDR3 is TGCGCCACCAGTGATTTCAGGGGGCTTTATGGCTACACCTTC. The whole variable domain, remainder taken from reference TRBV5-1 and TRBJ1-2, is KAGVTQTPRYLIKTRGQQVTLSCSPISGHRSVSWYQQTPGQGLQFLFEYFSETQRNKGNFPGRFSGRQFSNSRSEMNVSTLELGDSALYLCATSDFRGLYGYTFGSGTRLTVV.

This rearrangement joins TRBV7-9 to TRBJ1-1, with TRBD1 matching over 10 bases. J gave up 5 bases and V 3 bases, and 3 bases lay outside the gene matches. Germline V lookup: CDR1 SEHNR, CDR2 FQNEAQ (reference sequence). This CDR3 is 14 amino acids long. The CDR3 DNA is TGTGCCAGCAGCTTCGGGACAGGGGCGACTGAAGCTTTCTTT. It specifies CASSFGTGATEAFF. Combining the CDR3 with reference TRBV7-9 and TRBJ1-1 gives the whole variable domain DTGVSQNPRHKITKRGQNVTFRCDPISEHNRLYWYRQTLGQGPEFLTYFQNEAQLEKSRLLSDRFSAERPKGSFSTLEIQRTEQGDSAMYLCASSFGTGATEAFFGQGTRLTVV.

This chain links TRBV6-5 with TRBJ1-1, with D maybe TRBD1 (6 bases). The V gene's germline CDR1 is MNHEY and CDR2 SVGAGI. The CDR3 totals 12 residues. Trimming left V 5 bases short and J 11 bases short, with 15 bases between. The CDR3 is CASSRTDRRAFF. DNA for the CDR3: TGTGCCAGCAGTCGGACAGACCGAAGGGCTTTCTTT.

The chain couples TRBV11-2 to TRBJ1-2; TRBD1 matches 7 bases. The CDR3 has 15 amino acids. V was pared by 4 bases and J by 7 bases, with 12 bases of the junction left unmatched. Germline lookup yields CDR1 SGHAT and CDR2 FQNNGV. CDR3: CASSSPRAGTVGYTF. The CDR3 DNA reads as TGTGCCAGCAGCTCCCCCCGCGCTGGGACAGTTGGCTACACCTTC.

The chain links TRBV28 to TRBJ2-1; 8 nucleotides agree with TRBD1. This CDR3 is 16 amino acids long. The germline V gene has CDR1 MDHEN and CDR2 SYDVKM. The V gene end was trimmed by 4 bases and the J gene end by 2 bases; junction bases not matched to a gene: 7. The CDR3 DNA sequence: TGTGCCAGCAGTTCCATTCGACAGGGGACCTACAATGAGCAGTTCTTC. Its translation is CASSSIRQGTYNEQFF.

The rearrangement uses TRBV7-9 and TRBJ2-5; the D gene is possibly TRBD1 (6 bases). Germline V lookup: CDR1 SEHNR, CDR2 FQNEAQ (reference sequence). V shed 3 bases and J shed 1 base, with 15 bases lying between them. There are 16 residues in the CDR3. The CDR3 region has the DNA TGTGCCAGCAGCTTTTTACAGGGAAAGGGCCAAGAGACCCAGTACTTC. It is translated as CASSFLQGKGQETQYF.

The chain couples TRBV7-8 to TRBJ2-7; 7 bases line up with TRBD1. The CDR3 is 14 amino acids. The junction had 5 bases not matched to a gene; V was cut back by 4 bases and J by 2 bases. Germline V gene data show CDR1 as SGHVS and CDR2 as FQNEAQ. In nucleotides, the CDR3 is TGTGCCAGCAGCTCATACAGGGGTCCCTACGAGCAGTACTTC. Amino acid sequence: CASSSYRGPYEQYF.

The chain joins TRBV9 to TRBJ1-3; 7 bases are a match to TRBD1. Germline CDR1 SGDLS, CDR2 YYNGEE. The CDR3 is made up of 14 amino acids. V trimming: 3 bases; J trimming: 4 bases; junction bases outside the gene matches: 4. The CDR3 region has the DNA TGTGCCAGCAGCGATGACAGGGCCGGAAACACCATATATTTT. This translates into CASSDDRAGNTIYF.

The chain has TRBV4-2 and TRBJ2-5; 8 nucleotides align to TRBD2. Trimming removed 2 bases from V and 3 bases from J; junction bases left unmatched: 5. The CDR3 contains 15 residues. Germline CDR1 and CDR2: LGHNA and YNFKEQ. CDR3 nucleotides: TGTGCCAGCAGCCAACGCGGGAGGACTGAAGAGACCCAGTACTTC. Translation: CASSQRGRTEETQYF.

The rearrangement uses TRBV5-4 and TRBJ1-4, with D perhaps matching TRBD1 (6 bases). This CDR3 has 15 amino acids. Trimming left V 2 bases short and J 3 bases short, with 11 bases between. The germline CDR1 and CDR2 sequences are SGHNT and YYREEE (reference sequence). The CDR3 coding sequence is TGTGCCAGCAGCTTAGCGACAGGTCCTAATGAAAAACTGTTTTTT. It translates to CASSLATGPNEKLFF.

This clone turned up a few times. The chain joins TRBV30 to TRBJ2-3, with TRBD2 matching over 7 bases. The CDR3 spans 11 residues. Unmatched junction bases numbered 6, after V lost 4 bases and J lost 11 bases. Germline values: CDR1 GTSNPN, CDR2 SVGIG (reference sequence). As DNA, the CDR3 is TGTGCCTGGACTATCGGGGAGGGGCAGTATTTT. This translates into CAWTIGEGQYF.